The 24 T cell receptor beta chains reported below all come from one sample, sequenced in a study of CD8+ T cells in alopecia areata. Stated treatment: oral pan-JAK inhibitor, 5-10 mg twice daily. In each case, RNA was isolated and then reverse transcribed into cDNA as the sequencing template. Data came from immunoSEQ multiplex PCR; TCRdb stores just in-frame clones and leaves some out. The data hold 180,000 or so clones, with about 51% observed a single time. The sample in question was CD8+ T cells sorted from blood, obtained between weeks 51 and 54, from a patient treated with tofacitinib. The receptors derive from a human donor with alopecia areata.

CDR3 sequence: CASSEADRGLAFF. The CDR3 bases are TGTGCCAGCAGTGAAGCGGACAGGGGGTTAGCTTTCTTT. The V call is TRBV2, the J call TRBJ1-1, with 10 positions matching TRBD1. Per the germline V gene, CDR1 is SNHLY and CDR2 is FYNNEI. Unmatched junction bases numbered 2, after V lost 0 bases and J lost 10 bases. CDR3 length equals 13 residues.

The chain employs TRBV7-8 and TRBJ1-4; perhaps TRBD1 as D (5 bases). CDR1 is SGHVS, CDR2 FQNEAQ, per germline. V was cut by 3 bases and J by 5 bases, with 10 bases left in between. The CDR3 extends over 14 amino acids. CDR3 protein: CASSLGGVNEKLFF. DNA for the CDR3: TGTGCCAGCAGCTTGGGAGGGGTCAATGAAAAACTGTTTTTT.

This chain joins TRBV6-5 and TRBJ2-2, with a possible D match to TRBD2 (6 bases). Germline V gene sequence: CDR1 MNHEY, CDR2 SVGAGI. This CDR3 has 14 amino acids. V gave up 7 bases and J gave up 1 base, with 10 bases separating them. The CDR3 region has the DNA TGTGCCAGCAATGCCGGGGGGAACACCGGGGAGCTGTTTTTT. Protein: CASNAGGNTGELFF.

In its sample, this clone was seen a few times. The chain has TRBV10-3 and TRBJ1-5, with 8 positions matching TRBD1. This CDR3 is built from 12 residues. J was trimmed by 11 bases and V by 0 bases; bases with no gene match: 0. Germline V lookup: CDR1 ENHRY, CDR2 SYGVKD. CDR3 DNA: TGTGCCATCAGTGAGTCGGACAGGGCCCAGCATTTT. This gives the protein CAISESDRAQHF.

V is TRBV29-1 and J is TRBJ2-3; D is tentatively TRBD1 or TRBD2 (5 bases each). Germline loops: CDR1 SQVTM, CDR2 ANQGSEA. The CDR3 covers 12 residues. Between the trimmed V and J ends, which lost 5 bases and 5 bases, there was a span of 11 bases. CDR3 in amino acids: CSVIRGGDTQYF. CDR3 nucleotides: TGCAGCGTTATCCGGGGCGGAGATACGCAGTATTTT.

V and J are TRBV27 and TRBJ1-1, with D unresolved. CDR1 is MNHEY, CDR2 SMNVEV, per germline (reference sequence). The V end lost 0 bases, the J end lost 3 bases, and 8 bases lay between the germline ends. The CDR3 loop spans 14 amino acids. CDR3 nucleotides: TGTGCCAGCAGTTTATCCATGTGGGACACTGAAGCTTTCTTT. Translation: CASSLSMWDTEAFF.

This clone came up a few times. The gene calls are TRBV29-1 and TRBJ2-3; 8 bases map to TRBD2. Germline CDR1 and CDR2: SQVTM and ANQGSEA. Unmatched junction bases numbered 4, after V lost 4 bases and J lost 1 base. The CDR3 sequence is 14 residues long. For the CDR3, the DNA is TGCAGCGTTGGGACTAGCAGACGCACAGATACGCAGTATTTT. It translates to CSVGTSRRTDTQYF.

The genes are TRBV9 and TRBJ2-7; D not resolved. Germline CDR1 and CDR2: SGDLS and YYNGEE. The V end was cut by 0 bases, the J end by 3 bases, with 10 bases between. The CDR3 covers 14 residues. The CDR3 sequence: CASSVGGEDYEQYF. CDR3 nucleotides: TGTGCCAGCAGCGTAGGGGGTGAGGACTACGAGCAGTACTTC.

The chain uses TRBV30 and TRBJ2-1; 8 positions match TRBD1. Germline loops: CDR1 GTSNPN, CDR2 SVGIG (reference sequence). With V trimmed by 1 base and J by 9 bases, 5 bases remained unmatched. This CDR3 contains 13 residues. In nucleotides, the CDR3 is TGTGCCTGGAGTGACAGGGGGTACGGTGAGCAGTTCTTC. The encoded protein is CAWSDRGYGEQFF.

This clone was counted only a few times. The chain joins TRBV6-6 to TRBJ1-2; D ambiguous. V lost 9 bases, J lost 3 bases, and 8 bases lay in between. From germline, CDR1 is MNHNY and CDR2 SVGAGI (reference sequence). The CDR3 has 11 residues. CDR3 sequence: CARGPDYGYTF. Here the CDR3 DNA reads TGTGCCAGAGGACCCGACTATGGCTACACCTTC.

The chain is built from TRBV4-2 and TRBJ1-1; D perhaps matches TRBD1 (6 bases). The germline CDR1 and CDR2 sequences are LGHNA and YNFKEQ. CDR3 length: 13 amino acids. The V end lost 0 bases, the J end lost 10 bases, and 12 bases lay between the germline ends. The CDR3 bases are TGTGCCAGCAGCCAAGAAACAGGGTATAGAGCTTTCTTT. As protein: CASSQETGYRAFF.

The chain couples TRBV2 to TRBJ2-5; D possibly corresponds to TRBD2 (5 bases). Per germline, CDR1 SNHLY and CDR2 FYNNEI. Between the trimmed V and J ends, which lost 11 bases and 0 bases, there was a span of 16 bases. CDR3 length: 14 residues. For the CDR3, the DNA is TGTGCCGGAGGAATTAGAAAGGACCAAGAGACCCAGTACTTC. Translated: CAGGIRKDQETQYF.

The chain employs TRBV19 and TRBJ1-1, with no clear D. CDR3 length: 12 amino acids. Trimming pared 7 bases from V and 3 bases from J, leaving 9 bases between. Per the germline V gene, CDR1 is LNHDA and CDR2 is SQIVND (reference sequence). For the CDR3, the DNA is TGTGCCAGTACAGGCCGGTACACTGAAGCTTTCTTT. Protein: CASTGRYTEAFF.

The chain recombines TRBV9 with TRBJ2-3; D may correspond to TRBD1 or TRBD2 (6 bases each). Germline assignment: CDR1 SGDLS and CDR2 YYNGEE. V was clipped by 0 bases and J by 4 bases, with 12 bases between them. The CDR3 is made up of 15 amino acids. CDR3 nucleotides: TGTGCCAGCAGCGTAGAGGGGGGAGGCCCAGATACGCAGTATTTT. It encodes CASSVEGGGPDTQYF.

The V call is TRBV7-9, the J call TRBJ2-5; D ambiguous. The CDR3 runs 14 residues. The germline V gene encodes CDR1 SEHNR and CDR2 FQNEAQ (reference sequence). V was cut by 5 bases and J by 3 bases, with 13 bases left in between. The CDR3 protein is CASSPTLFEETQYF. Here the CDR3 DNA reads TGTGCCAGCAGCCCGACCCTCTTTGAAGAGACCCAGTACTTC.

This clone was seen a handful of times. The chain combines TRBV9 with TRBJ2-1, with D maybe TRBD2 (6 bases). CDR3 length: 17 residues. The V end lost 0 bases, the J end lost 6 bases, and 19 bases lay between the germline ends. In germline, CDR1 is SGDLS, CDR2 YYNGEE. This CDR3 reads CASSVAPGWGGGNEQFF. The CDR3 coding sequence is TGTGCCAGCAGCGTAGCTCCCGGTTGGGGAGGTGGCAATGAGCAGTTCTTC. The whole variable domain, filled in from reference TRBV9 and TRBJ2-1, reads DSGVTQTPKHLITATGQRVTLRCSPRSGDLSVYWYQQSLDQGLQFLIQYYNGEERAKGNILERFSAQQFPDLHSELNLSSLELGDSALYFCASSVAPGWGGGNEQFFGPGTRLTVL.

The V gene is TRBV7-8, the J gene TRBJ1-6; D perhaps matches TRBD1 (5 bases). The germline gives CDR1 SGHVS, CDR2 FQNEAQ. The CDR3 is 15 amino acids. The V end was cut by 4 bases, the J end by 5 bases, with 12 bases between. The CDR3: CASSWSGSHNSPLHF. In DNA form, the CDR3 reads TGTGCCAGCAGCTGGTCAGGGTCTCATAATTCACCCCTCCACTTT.

This sequence joins TRBV28 and TRBJ2-1; D unresolved. Per the germline V gene, CDR1 is MDHEN and CDR2 is SYDVKM. This CDR3 comprises 13 residues. V shed 6 bases and J shed 9 bases, with 15 bases lying between them. The CDR3, as DNA: TGTGCCAGCAGCAAACTACTCCCCTTTGAGCAGTTCTTC. It is translated as CASSKLLPFEQFF.

The chain is built from TRBV30 and TRBJ2-5, with no clear D. Germline-derived CDR1 and CDR2 are GTSNPN and SVGIG (reference sequence). The CDR3 sequence is 10 residues long. Trimming took 1 base from V and 5 from J, leaving 2 bases between them. The CDR3 reads CAWSGETQYF. In DNA, the CDR3 is TGTGCCTGGAGTGGGGAGACCCAGTACTTC.

The J gene is TRBJ2-2, the V gene TRBV5-6; no clear D gene. Trimming cost V 3 bases and J 3 bases, with 3 bases left between them. The CDR3 runs 12 residues. CDR1 SGHDT and CDR2 YYEEEE come from the germline V gene. The CDR3 DNA sequence: TGTGCCAGCAGCTCCTACACCGGGGAGCTGTTTTTT. Its translation: CASSSYTGELFF.

This clone was seen only a few times. This chain connects TRBV29-1 to TRBJ2-2; possibly TRBD2 for D (7 bases). Germline V gives CDR1 SQVTM, CDR2 ANQGSEA. The germline V and J ends were trimmed by 3 bases and 4 bases, with 21 bases remaining between them. The CDR3 has 17 amino acids. The CDR3: CSVEYPGRGRGTGELFF. CDR3 bases: TGCAGCGTTGAGTACCCTGGGCGGGGGCGCGGCACCGGGGAGCTGTTTTTT.

This clone was detected a few times. The chain uses TRBV7-9 and TRBJ1-4; D is ambiguous. V dropped 4 bases and J dropped 8 bases, with 17 bases sitting between them. Germline V lookup: CDR1 SEHNR, CDR2 FQNEAQ (reference sequence). The CDR3 consists of 15 residues. The CDR3 nucleotides read TGTGCCAGCAGCTCAAGATGGGGATCTCAAGAAAAACTGTTTTTT. Protein: CASSSRWGSQEKLFF.

This chain joins TRBV7-2 and TRBJ1-1; D not certain. Germline V gives CDR1 SGHTA, CDR2 FQGNSA. The CDR3 covers 11 residues. Trimming stripped 6 bases from V and 10 bases from J, with 12 bases between. The CDR3 nucleotides read TGTGCCAGCAGAGCGGGTGCGGGAGCTTTCTTT. This translates into CASRAGAGAFF.

V is TRBV7-9 and J is TRBJ2-1; D not certain. Trimming removed 5 bases at V and 6 bases at J, with 5 bases between. The CDR3 is 11 amino acids. Germline lookup yields CDR1 SEHNR and CDR2 FQNEAQ (reference sequence). CDR3 sequence (DNA): TGTGCCAGCAGCCAGAGCAATGAGCAGTTCTTC. Its protein product is CASSQSNEQFF.